This T cell receptor (beta chain) was captured in a study of T cells in Graves' hyperthyroidism and ophthalmopathy. Germline CDR1 is SGHTA and CDR2 is FQGNSA. The ends were cut back, 2 bases at V and 12 bases at J, with 13 bases in the middle. The CDR3 is 12 residues long. The source material, RNA transcripts, was used to amplify TCR beta CDR3 regions. The TCR CDR3 was amplified in a first-round RT-PCR using the HTBI primer set. One entry per CDR3 protein results from TCRdb running MiXCR on the multiplex PCR reads. The table lists a few hundred thousand distinct CDR3 sequences, around 20% of them singletons. This clonotype was detected ten times or more.

The receptor was isolated from a man aged 40-49 years with Graves' hyperthyroidism. The chain uses TRBV7-2 and TRBJ1-1; D might be TRBD1 (6 bases). The sequencing input was blood. The CDR3 reads CASSLFRDKTFF. CDR3 nucleotide sequence: TGTGCCAGCAGCTTATTCCGGGACAAAACTTTCTTT.